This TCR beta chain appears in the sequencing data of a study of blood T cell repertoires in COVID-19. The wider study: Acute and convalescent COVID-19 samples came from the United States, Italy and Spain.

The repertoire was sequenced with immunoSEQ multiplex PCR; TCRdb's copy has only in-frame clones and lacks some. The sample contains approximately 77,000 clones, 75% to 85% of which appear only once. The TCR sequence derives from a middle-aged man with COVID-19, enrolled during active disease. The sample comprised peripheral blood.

CDR3 residues: CASSASASGRDEQFF. In DNA, the CDR3 is TGTGCCAGCAGCGCCAGCGCTAGCGGGAGGGATGAGCAGTTCTTC. The rearrangement links TRBV9 to TRBJ2-1, with 12 bases fitting TRBD2. J lost 8 bases, V lost 3 bases, and 6 bases had no gene match. CDR3 size: 15 residues. Looked up from germline, CDR1 is SGDLS and CDR2 is YYNGEE.